The 12 T cell receptor beta chains below come from one sample, sequenced in a study of blood T cell repertoires in COVID-19. TCRdb's table, derived via immunoSEQ multiplex PCR, lists solely in-frame clones and lacks some. The sample holds over 400,000 clones, less than 90% seen once. Sequencing input: peripheral blood. These receptors all stem from a woman between 45 and 60 years old with COVID-19, enrolled during active disease.

The rearrangement links TRBV18 to TRBJ1-2, with a possible D match to TRBD1 (6 bases). In germline, CDR1 is KGHSH, CDR2 LQKENI. This CDR3 has 13 amino acids. V dropped 4 bases and J dropped 0 bases, with 6 bases sitting between them. CDR3 DNA: TGTGCCAGCTCACAGGGGGCTAACTATGGCTACACCTTC. As protein: CASSQGANYGYTF.

The chain has TRBV30 and TRBJ1-5; 7 bases map to TRBD1. The CDR3 extends over 18 amino acids. V was pared by 2 bases and J by 0 bases, with 13 bases of the junction left unmatched. The V gene's germline CDR1 is GTSNPN and CDR2 SVGIG (reference sequence). The CDR3 DNA follows: TGTGCCTGGAGTTCCTTCAAGCAGGGGACAGATAGCAATCAGCCCCAGCATTTT. Translation gives CAWSSFKQGTDSNQPQHF.

The V gene is TRBV20-1, the J gene TRBJ2-1, with TRBD1 matching 7 bases. This CDR3 contains 11 residues. J lost 15 bases, V lost 6 bases, and 11 bases had no gene match. Looked up from germline, CDR1 is DFQATT and CDR2 is SNEGSKA (reference sequence). This chain's CDR3 is CSAEDGTAMFF. The CDR3 region has the DNA TGCAGTGCGGAGGACGGGACAGCAATGTTCTTC.

As DNA, the CDR3 is TGTGCCAGCAGTTCCACAGGGCCAACTAATGAAAAACTGTTTTTT. It specifies CASSSTGPTNEKLFF. V is TRBV27 and J is TRBJ1-4, with D perhaps TRBD1 (6 bases). V shed 4 bases and J shed 0 bases, with 9 bases lying between them. Germline V gene data show CDR1 as MNHEY and CDR2 as SMNVEV (reference sequence). This CDR3 has 15 amino acids.

The chain couples TRBV19 to TRBJ1-5; a weak D match, TRBD1 (5 bases). V shed 3 bases and J shed 7 bases, with 16 bases lying between them. This CDR3 region has 15 residues. Germline-derived CDR1 and CDR2 are LNHDA and SQIVND (reference sequence). The CDR3 loop is CASSMGQPGRQPQHF. The CDR3 coding sequence is TGTGCCAGTAGTATGGGGCAACCCGGGAGGCAGCCCCAGCATTTT.

A remark on this clone: In the same sample, other DNA sequences code for this CDR3. The V call is TRBV19, the J call TRBJ1-1; D is unclear. CDR3 length: 13 residues. Trimming pared 8 bases from V and 0 bases from J, leaving 10 bases between. Germline V gene sequence: CDR1 LNHDA, CDR2 SQIVND (reference sequence). CDR3 sequence (DNA): TGTGCCAGTTCAACACTACTGAACACTGAAGCTTTCTTT. Translated: CASSTLLNTEAFF.

A remark on this clone: Additional DNA sequences in this sample encode the identical CDR3. V gene TRBV30 combines with J gene TRBJ1-2, with a possible D match to TRBD1 (5 bases). CDR1 and CDR2 from the germline V gene are GTSNPN and SVGIG (reference sequence). The CDR3 runs 12 residues. V lost 0 bases, J lost 5 bases, and 7 bases lay in between. DNA for the CDR3: TGTGCCTGGAGTGTGTCAGGGTATGGCTACACCTTC. It yields the protein CAWSVSGYGYTF.

The chain employs TRBV28 and TRBJ2-3; 11 bases are shared with TRBD1. Germline lookup yields CDR1 MDHEN and CDR2 SYDVKM. Trimming at V came to 1 base and at J to 6 bases, leaving 6 bases not matched to a gene. CDR3 size: 16 residues. The CDR3 sequence is CASSLSGQGAMDTQYF. CDR3 nucleotide sequence: TGTGCCAGCAGTTTATCTGGACAGGGGGCGATGGATACGCAGTATTTT. The full variable domain, completed using reference TRBV28 and TRBJ2-3, is DVKVTQSSRYLVKRTGEKVFLECVQDMDHENMFWYRQDPGLGLRLIYFSYDVKMKEKGDIPEGYSVSREKKERFSLILESASTNQTSMYLCASSLSGQGAMDTQYFGPGTRLTVL.

The CDR3 region is CASSSGVITDTQYF. DNA of the CDR3: TGCGCCAGCAGCTCGGGGGTTATCACAGATACGCAGTATTTT. This chain links TRBV5-1 with TRBJ2-3, with a tentative D call TRBD2 (6 bases). The CDR3 length is 14 residues. Germline V gives CDR1 SGHRS, CDR2 YFSETQ. Trimming cost V 3 bases and J 2 bases, with 10 bases left between them.

The V and J genes are TRBV7-3 and TRBJ2-3; TRBD2 matches 10 bases. Germline V CDR1 and CDR2: SGHTA, FQGTGA. This CDR3 comprises 15 residues. V shed 5 bases, J shed 4 bases, and the junction held 6 bases outside the gene matches. The CDR3 nucleotides read TGTGCCAGCAGCCCCCCTAGCGGGGGCCCAGATACGCAGTATTTT. The encoded protein is CASSPPSGGPDTQYF.

The V and J genes are TRBV5-1 and TRBJ1-6; 11 bases agree with TRBD1. CDR1 is SGHRS and CDR2 is YFSETQ in the germline V gene. The CDR3 sequence is 16 residues long. After removal of 4 bases from V and 10 bases from J, the junction contained 10 bases not matched to a gene. The CDR3 DNA sequence: TGCGCCAGCAGCCCTGGACAGGGGGCAAGAGGGTCACCCCTCCACTTT. Translation gives CASSPGQGARGSPLHF.

The chain couples TRBV14 to TRBJ2-7; D not resolved. The germline V gene encodes CDR1 SGHDN and CDR2 FVKESK. There are 12 residues in the CDR3. With 4 bases removed from V and 2 bases from J, the gap between germline ends came to 6 bases. CDR3: CASSRPPYEQYF. The CDR3 region has the DNA TGTGCCAGCAGCCGGCCGCCCTACGAGCAGTACTTC.